Below are 17 T cell receptor beta chains sequenced from a single sample in a study of regulatory T cells in long-lasting Graves disease. Assembly of TCR beta libraries relied on iRepertoire HTBI primers together with Arm-PCR of CDR3 regions. TCRdb analysed the multiplex PCR reads with MiXCR anew, one entry per CDR3 protein. The sample records approximately 470,000 distinct CDR3 sequences, around 15% being singletons. Described time point: newly diagnosed GD, antithyroid drugs for less than 3 months. The TCR library was prepared using RNA isolated from PBMCs. The same specimen was also included in a second study, on T cells in Graves' hyperthyroidism and ophthalmopathy.

Sequencing used peripheral blood mononuclear cells (PBMCs), obtained at new diagnosis, from a patient treated with antithyroid drugs. These receptors all come from a man aged 35-49 years with Graves disease.

The CDR3 bases are TGTGCCAGCAGCTACGCCCGGACAGGGCGAGAGACCCAGTACTTC. Its protein is CASSYARTGRETQYF. This chain links TRBV5-5 with TRBJ2-5; 8 bases match TRBD1. Trimming cost V 3 bases and J 4 bases; bases outside gene matches: 8. Germline loops: CDR1 SGHKS, CDR2 YYEKEE (reference sequence). This CDR3 is built from 15 residues.

V and J are TRBV12-3 or TRBV12-4 and TRBJ2-1; 10 bases are shared with TRBD2. V shed 6 bases, J shed 9 bases, and the junction held 14 bases outside the gene matches. The CDR3 contains 16 residues. CDR3 protein: CASSHGLAEKIREQFF. CDR3 bases: TGTGCCAGCAGCCACGGACTAGCGGAGAAGATCCGTGAGCAGTTCTTC.

This clonotype was counted ten times or more. The V call is TRBV11-2, the J call TRBJ2-1; D gene uncertain. The V gene's germline CDR1 is SGHAT and CDR2 FQNNGV. The CDR3 length is 13 residues. V was trimmed by 2 bases and J by 8 bases, leaving 10 bases between them. The CDR3 reads CASSLNGWDEQFF. The CDR3 nucleotides read TGTGCCAGCAGCTTAAACGGGTGGGATGAGCAGTTCTTC.

The J gene is TRBJ2-2, the V gene TRBV9; TRBD2 is a possible D gene (6 bases). The ends were cut back, 4 bases at V and 3 bases at J, with 25 bases in the middle. Germline V gives CDR1 SGDLS, CDR2 YYNGEE. CDR3 length equals 19 residues. CDR3 nucleotide sequence: TGTGCCAGCAGCCCCACGAGCTGGCCGGGACGGGGGTACACCGGGGAGCTGTTTTTT. It yields the protein CASSPTSWPGRGYTGELFF. Full variable domain (rest looked up from reference TRBV9 and TRBJ2-2): DSGVTQTPKHLITATGQRVTLRCSPRSGDLSVYWYQQSLDQGLQFLIQYYNGEERAKGNILERFSAQQFPDLHSELNLSSLELGDSALYFCASSPTSWPGRGYTGELFFGEGSRLTVL.

This clonotype was recorded at least ten times. This chain links TRBV5-1 with TRBJ2-7; D may correspond to TRBD1 or TRBD2 (5 bases each). The CDR3 has 15 residues. Trimming stripped 5 bases from V and 4 bases from J, with 19 bases between. CDR1 and CDR2 (germline): SGHRS, YFSETQ. In DNA, the CDR3 is TGCGCCAGCAGTGGGGCGAGGGGAGAGGGTTACGAGCAGTACTTC. Translation: CASSGARGEGYEQYF.

This clonotype came up many times. The chain carries TRBV7-2 and TRBJ2-3; D is undetermined. Germline V gene sequence: CDR1 SGHTA, CDR2 FQGNSA. V was cut by 3 bases and J by 4 bases, with 8 bases left in between. CDR3 size: 13 residues. Here the CDR3 reads CASSLWTADTQYF. The DNA of the CDR3 is TGTGCCAGCAGCTTGTGGACCGCAGATACGCAGTATTTT.

This clonotype was counted at least ten times. V and J are TRBV7-9 and TRBJ2-5, with D tentatively TRBD1 (6 bases). Trimming took off 5 bases at V and 6 bases at J, with 13 bases between the two ends. Germline CDR1 is SEHNR and CDR2 is FQNEAQ (reference sequence). The CDR3 has 13 amino acids. The CDR3 region has the DNA TGTGCCAGCAGCCCCCCCAGGGGAAAGACCCAGTACTTC. As protein: CASSPPRGKTQYF. Based on the CDR3 plus reference TRBV7-9 and TRBJ2-5, the full variable domain is DTGVSQNPRHKITKRGQNVTFRCDPISEHNRLYWYRQTLGQGPEFLTYFQNEAQLEKSRLLSDRFSAERPKGSFSTLEIQRTEQGDSAMYLCASSPPRGKTQYFGPGTRLLVL.

This clonotype showed up just once. The rearrangement uses TRBV5-6 and TRBJ1-1, with a tentative D call TRBD1 (5 bases). Germline values: CDR1 SGHDT, CDR2 YYEEEE. The length of the CDR3 is 15 residues. V lost 4 bases to trimming and J lost 3 bases, with 16 bases between them. CDR3 loop: CASSPGGGTYTEAFF. The CDR3 DNA reads TGTGCCAGCAGCCCTGGCGGGGGAACGTACACTGAAGCTTTCTTT.

This clonotype has ten or more counts. The rearrangement joins TRBV30 to TRBJ1-1; 9 nucleotides align to TRBD1. Unmatched junction bases numbered 5, after V lost 0 bases and J lost 6 bases. CDR3 length equals 14 residues. CDR1 is GTSNPN and CDR2 is SVGIG in the germline V gene (reference sequence). Written as DNA, the CDR3 is TGTGCCTGGAGTGTAGACAGGGGGATTTCTGAAGCTTTCTTT. Protein sequence: CAWSVDRGISEAFF.

The chain links TRBV5-1 to TRBJ2-7, with 12 bases that match TRBD2. The V and J ends lost 0 bases and 2 bases, in that order; junction bases with no gene match: 6. CDR3 length: 17 amino acids. Germline V lookup: CDR1 SGHRS, CDR2 YFSETQ. As DNA, the CDR3 is TGCGCCAGCAGCTTGGAGGCTAGCGGGAGGGGGGCCTACGAGCAGTACTTC. Amino acids: CASSLEASGRGAYEQYF.

Concerning this clonotype: A read error may be the cause here, since a much bigger clone is one base away. V is TRBV30 and J is TRBJ1-1; the D gene is possibly TRBD1 (5 bases). Trimming took off 7 bases at V and 4 bases at J, with 16 bases between the two ends. The CDR3 consists of 13 residues. Germline CDR1 GTSNPN, CDR2 SVGIG (reference sequence). DNA for the CDR3: TGTGCCTACCGGGCCTCGGGGGGCACTGAAGCTTTCTTT. Its translation is CAYRASGGTEAFF.

The chain combines TRBV27 with TRBJ2-7; weak D call: TRBD2 (6 bases). CDR3 length: 14 residues. Trimming stripped 8 bases from V and 2 bases from J, with 16 bases between. Germline loops: CDR1 MNHEY, CDR2 SMNVEV (reference sequence). CDR3 sequence reads: CASGGGQGAYEQYF. CDR3 DNA sequence: TGTGCCAGCGGTGGAGGGCAGGGAGCCTACGAGCAGTACTTC.

The rearrangement links TRBV5-1 to TRBJ2-6; 7 nucleotides align to TRBD1. Germline V gene data show CDR1 as SGHRS and CDR2 as YFSETQ. The CDR3 is 16 amino acids. V was pared by 4 bases and J by 0 bases, with 4 bases of the junction left unmatched. CDR3: CASSVTGSSGANVLTF. CDR3 nucleotide sequence: TGCGCCAGCAGCGTGACAGGGAGCTCTGGGGCCAACGTCCTGACTTTC.

J is TRBJ1-2 and V is TRBV20-1; D remains unclear. The CDR3 extends over 14 amino acids. V was clipped by 0 bases and J by 4 bases, with 12 bases between them. Germline V CDR1 and CDR2: DFQATT, SNEGSKA (reference sequence). CDR3 region: CSARDSVSSYGYTF. CDR3 DNA sequence: TGCAGTGCTAGAGATTCGGTGTCCAGCTATGGCTACACCTTC.

The table lists this clonotype with a few counts. The chain links TRBV24-1 to TRBJ2-2; D is possibly TRBD1 (6 bases). Trimming took off 3 bases at V and 0 bases at J, with 10 bases between the two ends. CDR1 KGHDR and CDR2 SFDVKD come from the germline V gene. This CDR3 has 16 residues. CDR3 sequence reads: CATSDTRTANTGELFF. The CDR3 DNA follows: TGTGCCACCAGTGATACCCGGACAGCGAACACCGGGGAGCTGTTTTTT.

This clonotype came up many times. The J gene is TRBJ2-5, the V gene TRBV5-1, with D unresolved. Germline V gene data show CDR1 as SGHRS and CDR2 as YFSETQ. CDR3 size: 15 residues. V was trimmed by 4 bases and J by 4 bases, leaving 17 bases between them. The CDR3 nucleotides read TGCGCCAGCAGCCGAGAGAGGACGCCGGCAGAGACCCAGTACTTC. This codes for CASSRERTPAETQYF.

The V and J genes are TRBV5-1 and TRBJ1-6, with unresolved D. Germline loops: CDR1 SGHRS, CDR2 YFSETQ. V lost 2 bases to trimming and J lost 7 bases, with 10 bases between them. The CDR3 totals 14 residues. The CDR3, as DNA: TGCGCCAGCAGCTTACTCGATTCCAATTCACCCCTCCACTTT. Its translation: CASSLLDSNSPLHF.